The 8 T cell receptor beta chains below all came from one sample that was sequenced in a study of blood T cell repertoires in COVID-19. TCRdb keeps only in-frame clones here, not all; method: immunoSEQ multiplex PCR. The sample carries 250,000 to 300,000 clones, about 90% recorded once. Input material: peripheral blood. The receptor source for this set is a woman under 40 with COVID-19, enrolled during active disease.

This clone was seen only a few times. This chain uses TRBV19 with TRBJ1-1, with a tentative D call TRBD1 (6 bases). The CDR3 is 15 residues long. CDR1 and CDR2 (germline): LNHDA, SQIVND (reference sequence). The V end was cut by 3 bases, the J end by 0 bases, with 11 bases between. CDR3 sequence: CASSIGQIMNTEAFF. The CDR3 nucleotides read TGTGCCAGTAGTATTGGACAGATAATGAACACTGAAGCTTTCTTT. The variable domain in full, with the rest retrieved from reference TRBV19 and TRBJ1-1, is DGGITQSPKYLFRKEGQNVTLSCEQNLNHDAMYWYRQDPGQGLRLIYYSQIVNDFQKGDIAEGYSVSREKKESFPLTVTSAQKNPTAFYLCASSIGQIMNTEAFFGQGTRLTVV.

V usage is TRBV10-3 and J usage is TRBJ2-1; 12 bases are a match to TRBD2. The V gene end was trimmed by 6 bases and the J gene end by 7 bases; junction bases not matched to a gene: 10. Germline CDR1 reads ENHRY; CDR2 reads SYGVKD. CDR3 length: 16 amino acids. The CDR3 loop is CAIRPLAGGVNNEQFF. CDR3 coding DNA: TGTGCCATCAGGCCACTAGCGGGGGGCGTTAATAATGAGCAGTTCTTC.

The chain is built from TRBV20-1 and TRBJ2-1; 11 positions match TRBD2. Unmatched junction bases numbered 5, after V lost 3 bases and J lost 7 bases. Per germline, CDR1 DFQATT and CDR2 SNEGSKA (reference sequence). The CDR3 covers 14 residues. The CDR3 DNA follows: TGCAGTGCTAGTGGGACTAGCGGTTGGAATGAGCAGTTCTTC. This encodes CSASGTSGWNEQFF.

This chain uses TRBV5-4 with TRBJ1-4, with TRBD1 identical over 7 bases. The V gene's germline CDR1 is SGHNT and CDR2 YYREEE (reference sequence). The CDR3 contains 17 residues. V was clipped by 6 bases and J by 0 bases; unmatched bases: 11. CDR3 DNA: TGTGCCAGCAAAGGGGGCGCCGCCGGGGCAACTAATGAAAAACTGTTTTTT. Translating it yields CASKGGAAGATNEKLFF.

J is TRBJ2-2 and V is TRBV19; TRBD1 aligns across 9 bases. The CDR3 spans 14 residues. Per germline, CDR1 LNHDA and CDR2 SQIVND (reference sequence). V lost 11 bases, J lost 4 bases, and 8 bases stayed unmatched. CDR3 in DNA: TGTGCCGGCAAATTGACAGGGGGCACCGGGGAGCTGTTTTTT. The encoded protein is CAGKLTGGTGELFF.

The CDR3 protein is CASSLGTGGGKTQYF. Written as DNA, the CDR3 is TGTGCCAGCAGCTTAGGGACAGGGGGCGGAAAGACCCAGTACTTC. The genes are TRBV7-9 and TRBJ2-5; 11 nucleotides match TRBD1. The V gene's germline CDR1 is SEHNR and CDR2 FQNEAQ (reference sequence). This CDR3 has 15 amino acids. Losses at the gene ends were 1 base for V and 6 bases for J; bases not matched to a gene: 4.

The gene calls are TRBV5-4 and TRBJ2-1; D may be TRBD1 (5 bases). The CDR3 consists of 13 residues. In germline, CDR1 is SGHNT, CDR2 YYREEE (reference sequence). V was cut by 5 bases and J by 7 bases, with 13 bases left in between. CDR3 sequence reads: CASRYRQFNEQFF. CDR3 in DNA: TGTGCCAGCAGATACCGACAGTTTAATGAGCAGTTCTTC.

V usage is TRBV27 and J usage is TRBJ2-1; D unresolved. Germline CDR1 and CDR2: MNHEY and SMNVEV (reference sequence). V lost 6 bases, J lost 4 bases, and 4 bases lay in between. The CDR3 totals 11 residues. DNA for the CDR3: TGTGCCAGCAGATATTACAATGAGCAGTTCTTC. Protein: CASRYYNEQFF.